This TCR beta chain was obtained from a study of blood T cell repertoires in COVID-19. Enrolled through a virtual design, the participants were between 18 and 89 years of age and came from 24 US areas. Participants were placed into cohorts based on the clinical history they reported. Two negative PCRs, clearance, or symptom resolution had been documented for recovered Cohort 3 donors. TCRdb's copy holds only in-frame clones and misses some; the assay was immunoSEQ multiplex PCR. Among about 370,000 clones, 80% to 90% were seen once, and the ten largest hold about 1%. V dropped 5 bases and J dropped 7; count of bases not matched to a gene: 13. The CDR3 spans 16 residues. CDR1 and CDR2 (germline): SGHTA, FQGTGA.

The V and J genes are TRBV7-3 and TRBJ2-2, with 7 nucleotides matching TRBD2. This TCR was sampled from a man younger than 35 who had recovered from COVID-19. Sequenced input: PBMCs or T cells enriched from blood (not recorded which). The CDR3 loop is CASSKRDYLRDGELFF. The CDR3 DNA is TGTGCCAGCAGCAAACGGGACTATCTGAGGGACGGGGAGCTGTTTTTT.